The following is a T cell receptor (beta chain) sequence with its context. The length of the CDR3 is 14 residues. Between the trimmed V and J ends, which lost 3 bases and 7 bases, there was a span of 16 bases. Germline V gives CDR1 LGHDT, CDR2 YNNKEL (reference sequence). The data were taken from a study of blood T cell repertoires in COVID-19. Data came from immunoSEQ multiplex PCR; TCRdb stores just in-frame clones and leaves some out. Of 400,000 or so clones listed, about 90% were seen once; the top ten hold roughly 0.78%. Sequencing used peripheral blood. This sequence was found in a man aged 18 to 35 with COVID-19, enrolled during active disease. The chain recombines TRBV3-1 (or the pseudogene TRBV3-2) with TRBJ2-7; possible D gene TRBD1, 6 bases. The CDR3 spells CASSQVQGRGEQYF. Here the CDR3 DNA reads TGTGCCAGCAGCCAGGTACAGGGACGTGGGGAGCAGTACTTC.